Each of the 32 T cell receptor beta chains below was sequenced from the same sample in a study of blood T cells in healthy people across ages. Primers used in a second PCR of about 6 to 11 cycles were a sample-barcoded 5' primer and a J-beta primer mix. MiXCR, run by TCRdb on the 5' RACE reads, gives a single entry per CDR3 protein. The profile covers around 2 million distinct CDR3 sequences, with 35% to 50% appearing a single time and about 23% taken by the ten largest. The specimen was blood. Every receptor here comes from a human donor in good health.

This clonotype was observed a few times. The chain's CDR3 is CAISESPGGGAIDTQYF. The CDR3 DNA reads as TGTGCCATCAGTGAGTCCCCGGGCGGGGGGGCCATAGATACGCAGTATTTT. The chain is built from TRBV10-3 and TRBJ2-3, with 9 positions matching TRBD2. V lost 0 bases to trimming and J lost 5 bases; unmatched junction nucleotides: 9. The CDR3 sequence is 17 residues long. CDR1 and CDR2 (germline): ENHRY, SYGVKD.

This clonotype was counted between two and nine times. The chain combines TRBV29-1 with TRBJ1-6; no definite D call. The CDR3 totals 14 residues. Trimming pared 4 bases from V and 7 bases from J, leaving 14 bases between. The germline V gene has CDR1 SQVTM and CDR2 ANQGSEA. CDR3 loop: CSVGSGRPNSPLHF. The CDR3 DNA follows: TGCAGCGTTGGATCTGGGCGGCCAAATTCACCCCTCCACTTT.

This chain connects TRBV4-1 to TRBJ1-2, with D possibly TRBD1 on 5 matching bases. The CDR3 contains 17 residues. V lost 3 bases to trimming and J lost 1 base, with 18 bases between them. Germline lookup yields CDR1 MGHRA and CDR2 YSYEKL. Here the CDR3 DNA reads TGCGCCAGCAGCCACCTGGAGGCAGGGAGGAGTAACTATGGCTACACCTTC. It encodes CASSHLEAGRSNYGYTF.

Ten or more counts support this clonotype. The chain combines TRBV27 with TRBJ2-7; D not resolved. Trimming pared 5 bases from V and 0 bases from J, leaving 11 bases between. The germline gives CDR1 MNHEY, CDR2 SMNVEV (reference sequence). The CDR3 loop spans 14 amino acids. The CDR3 DNA reads TGTGCCAGCAGTCCCTTCGGACCCTCCTACGAGCAGTACTTC. This translates into CASSPFGPSYEQYF.

For this clonotype: This clone may be a read error of a much larger clone one base away. The genes are TRBV6-2 or TRBV6-3 and TRBJ2-1; D is perhaps TRBD1 (5 bases). This CDR3 comprises 15 residues. Germline values: CDR1 MNHEY, CDR2 SVGEGT. The CDR3 region is CASSYQGAAANGQFF. CDR3 bases: TGTGCCAGCAGTTACCAAGGGGCCGCGGCGAATGGGCAGTTCTTC.

This clonotype was seen only once. Compared with germline, one end of the junction differs, possibly owing to a read error. The chain combines TRBV6-5 with TRBJ1-2; D remains ambiguous. This CDR3 is 14 amino acids long. Germline CDR1 is MNHEY and CDR2 is SVGAGI. CDR3: CASRVPGTGGGYTF. CDR3 nucleotides: TGTGCCAGCCGCGTCCCGGGAACCGGTGGTGGCTACACCTTT.

V usage is TRBV28 and J usage is TRBJ2-1; D is unresolved. The germline V and J ends were trimmed by 3 bases and 4 bases, with 19 bases remaining between them. This CDR3 region has 17 residues. Per the germline V gene, CDR1 is MDHEN and CDR2 is SYDVKM. The CDR3: CASSFGLTPRGYNEQFF. The CDR3 nucleotides are TGTGCCAGCAGTTTTGGGCTAACGCCTCGAGGTTACAATGAGCAGTTCTTC.

The chain employs TRBV20-1 and TRBJ2-5, with 12 positions matching TRBD2. Germline V gives CDR1 DFQATT, CDR2 SNEGSKA (reference sequence). V lost 6 bases, J lost 0 bases, and 5 bases stayed unmatched. CDR3 length: 15 amino acids. In DNA form, the CDR3 reads TGCAGTGCAACTAGCGGGGGGCAAAACCAAGAGACCCAGTACTTC. This translates into CSATSGGQNQETQYF.

In this sample, this clonotype turned up a few times. The chain couples TRBV7-2 to TRBJ1-2; 7 bases fit TRBD1. The CDR3 spans 14 residues. Germline values: CDR1 SGHTA, CDR2 FQGNSA. With 4 bases clipped from V and 6 bases from J, the junction kept 8 bases outside the gene matches. CDR3 sequence reads: CASSSTGRRNGYTF. The CDR3 DNA reads as TGTGCCAGCAGCTCGACAGGGAGGAGAAATGGCTACACCTTC.

This clonotype was recorded many times. V gene TRBV7-9 combines with J gene TRBJ2-7; D not certain. This CDR3 comprises 14 residues. Germline assignment: CDR1 SEHNR and CDR2 FQNEAQ (reference sequence). V shed 4 bases and J shed 3 bases, with 13 bases lying between them. CDR3 in DNA: TGTGCCAGCAGCTCTCCCCCCTTACTCTACGAGCAGTACTTC. It yields the protein CASSSPPLLYEQYF.

A remark on this clonotype: Because the CDR3 is missing its conserved closing phenylalanine or tryptophan, this is likely a read error. This chain links TRBV2 with TRBJ1-3; D unclear. Germline V lookup: CDR1 SNHLY, CDR2 FYNNEI. The CDR3 extends over 13 amino acids. V was cut by 7 bases and J by 0 bases, with 7 bases left in between. This chain's CDR3 is CASNSFSGNTIYV. CDR3 DNA: TGTGCCAGCAATTCCTTCTCTGGAAACACCATATATGTT.

The V and J genes are TRBV4-1 and TRBJ2-4; unclear D gene. Germline CDR1 is MGHRA and CDR2 is YSYEKL. With 1 base removed from V and 6 bases from J, the gap between germline ends came to 19 bases. This CDR3 spans 17 amino acids. CDR3 region: CASSQGKEGRSINIQYF. As DNA, the CDR3 is TGCGCCAGCAGCCAAGGAAAAGAAGGCAGGTCTATAAACATTCAGTACTTC.

This clonotype has more than one count but fewer than ten. This chain links TRBV7-2 with TRBJ2-7; D is unresolved. The CDR3 length is 13 residues. Trimming shortened V by 6 bases and J by 2 bases, and 11 bases separated the two germline ends. The germline CDR1 and CDR2 sequences are SGHTA and FQGNSA. The CDR3 DNA is TGTGCCAGCAGGTACGACATTACCTACGAGCAGTACTTC. Translating gives CASRYDITYEQYF.

The rearrangement uses TRBV6-5 and TRBJ1-1; 7 bases agree with TRBD1. The germline gives CDR1 MNHEY, CDR2 SVGAGI. Trimming at V came to 6 bases and at J to 7 bases, leaving 5 bases not matched to a gene. This CDR3 is built from 12 residues. The CDR3 loop is CASRETGNEAFF. CDR3 DNA sequence: TGTGCCAGCAGAGAGACAGGGAATGAAGCTTTCTTT.

The genes are TRBV2 and TRBJ1-1, with D possibly matching TRBD1 (5 bases). There are 13 residues in the CDR3. Per germline, CDR1 SNHLY and CDR2 FYNNEI. Trimming removed 4 bases from V and 6 bases from J, with 12 bases in between. In nucleotides, the CDR3 is TGTGCCAGCAGTGCAGGGTTGGGCGCTGAAGCTTTCTTT. It encodes CASSAGLGAEAFF.

This chain joins TRBV11-1 and TRBJ1-1; a weak D match, TRBD1 (6 bases). The CDR3 totals 11 residues. V was trimmed by 10 bases and J by 11 bases, leaving 17 bases between them. From germline, CDR1 is SGHAT and CDR2 FQDESV (reference sequence). Written as DNA, the CDR3 is TGTGCCACGGGAGTATACAGGGAGGCTTTCTTT. Its protein is CATGVYREAFF.

The rearrangement joins TRBV2 to TRBJ2-1; 14 bases line up with TRBD2. Losses at the gene ends were 7 bases for V and 8 bases for J; bases not matched to a gene: 16. This CDR3 has 18 amino acids. Germline V gene data show CDR1 as SNHLY and CDR2 as FYNNEI. The CDR3 sequence is CASTRGGTSGGYRHEQFF. CDR3 coding DNA: TGTGCCAGCACCCGTGGCGGGACTAGCGGGGGATACCGTCATGAGCAGTTCTTC.

This sequence joins TRBV6-2 or TRBV6-3 and TRBJ2-3, with D perhaps given as TRBD1 or TRBD2 (5 bases each). Germline-derived CDR1 and CDR2 are MNHEY and SVGEGT. This CDR3 has 18 residues. With 3 bases removed from V and 0 bases from J, the gap between germline ends came to 19 bases. The CDR3 reads CASSYLDRLSSSTDTQYF. For the CDR3, the DNA is TGTGCCAGCAGTTATCTCGACAGACTAAGCTCTAGCACAGATACGCAGTATTTT.

The V call is TRBV7-2, the J call TRBJ2-2; 7 bases align to TRBD1. Germline CDR1 SGHTA, CDR2 FQGNSA. The CDR3 length is 15 residues. The junction had 8 bases not matched to a gene; V was cut back by 3 bases and J by 7 bases. The CDR3: CASSFDRARIGELFF. The DNA of the CDR3 is TGTGCCAGCAGCTTCGACAGGGCACGGATCGGGGAGCTGTTTTTT. Filled out from reference TRBV7-2 and TRBJ2-2, the complete variable domain reads GAGVSQSPSNKVTEKGKDVELRCDPISGHTALYWYRQSLGQGLEFLIYFQGNSAPDKSGLPSDRFSAERTGGSVSTLTIQRTQQEDSAVYLCASSFDRARIGELFFGEGSRLTVL.

The chain has TRBV20-1 and TRBJ1-1, with 10 bases matching TRBD1. The junction had 0 bases not matched to a gene; V was cut back by 5 bases and J by 0 bases. The CDR3 is 13 residues long. Germline CDR1 is DFQATT and CDR2 is SNEGSKA (reference sequence). The CDR3 nucleotides are TGCAGTGCTGGGACAGGGGTGAACACTGAAGCTTTCTTT. Its protein is CSAGTGVNTEAFF.

This rearrangement joins TRBV6-5 to TRBJ2-5; D may be TRBD2 (6 bases). The V end lost 2 bases, the J end lost 5 bases, and 21 bases lay between the germline ends. Per the germline V gene, CDR1 is MNHEY and CDR2 is SVGAGI. The CDR3 extends over 17 amino acids. This CDR3 reads CASSYRSGVAAIETQYF. The CDR3 DNA sequence: TGTGCCAGCAGTTACCGATCCGGAGTAGCGGCTATTGAGACCCAGTACTTC.

DNA for the CDR3: TGTGCCAGCAGTCCCAGCGGGGGGGCCGATTATGAGCAGTTCTTC. It yields the protein CASSPSGGADYEQFF. The chain carries TRBV12-3 or TRBV12-4 and TRBJ2-1; 10 nucleotides match TRBD2. This CDR3 contains 15 residues. V trimming: 5 bases; J trimming: 8 bases; junction bases outside the gene matches: 9.

This clonotype has a handful of counts. This sequence joins TRBV27 and TRBJ2-1; tentatively, D is TRBD1 or TRBD2 (6 bases each). The CDR3 contains 17 residues. In germline, CDR1 is MNHEY, CDR2 SMNVEV (reference sequence). V shed 4 bases and J shed 8 bases, with 24 bases lying between them. The CDR3, as DNA: TGTGCCAGCAGTTCCCTCCAGGGAAGAGGGGGGCCCGATGAGCAGTTCTTC. It is translated as CASSSLQGRGGPDEQFF.

The V gene is TRBV29-1, the J gene TRBJ1-1; D is perhaps TRBD1 (6 bases). CDR1 and CDR2 from the germline V gene are SQVTM and ANQGSEA. Trimming pared 0 bases from V and 6 bases from J, leaving 11 bases between. The CDR3 runs 13 residues. For the CDR3, the DNA is TGCAGCGTTGAAGATCAGGGGATGGCTGAAGCTTTCTTT. Translating gives CSVEDQGMAEAFF.

The chain joins TRBV20-1 to TRBJ2-4, with 11 bases that match TRBD1. Germline lookup yields CDR1 DFQATT and CDR2 SNEGSKA (reference sequence). The CDR3 loop spans 14 amino acids. Unmatched junction bases numbered 6, after V lost 4 bases and J lost 7 bases. CDR3 protein: CSANLGQGDNIQYF. The CDR3, as DNA: TGCAGTGCTAACTTGGGACAGGGGGACAACATTCAGTACTTC.

The chain links TRBV29-1 to TRBJ2-3; the match to TRBD1 covers 12 bases. The CDR3 covers 17 residues. V lost 5 bases to trimming and J lost 3 bases; unmatched junction nucleotides: 12. Germline CDR1 SQVTM, CDR2 ANQGSEA. Here the CDR3 DNA reads TGCAGCGTTATTGTCGGGACAGGGGGCTTAGGGACAGATACGCAGTATTTT. Translating gives CSVIVGTGGLGTDTQYF.

This clonotype was counted only a few times. V usage is TRBV28 and J usage is TRBJ2-7; 10 nucleotides line up with TRBD1. Germline CDR1 is MDHEN and CDR2 is SYDVKM. CDR3 length: 15 residues. Losses at the gene ends were 6 bases for V and 3 bases for J; bases not matched to a gene: 8. As DNA, the CDR3 is TGTGCCAGCAGATTAACCGGGACAGGGGTCTACGAGCAGTACTTC. The encoded protein is CASRLTGTGVYEQYF.

This clonotype was observed once. The V and J genes are TRBV4-3 and TRBJ1-2; 11 nucleotides align to TRBD1. Trimming at V came to 0 bases and at J to 8 bases, leaving 8 bases not matched to a gene. Germline assignment: CDR1 LGHNA and CDR2 YSLEER. The length of the CDR3 is 16 residues. DNA for the CDR3: TGCGCCAGCAGCCAAGATCCGGACAGGGGGCCGCGAGGCTACACCTTC. Protein: CASSQDPDRGPRGYTF.

Here the CDR3 reads CSVEETGAHTDTQYF. The CDR3 DNA is TGCAGCGTTGAGGAGACAGGGGCCCACACAGATACGCAGTATTTT. The chain uses TRBV29-1 and TRBJ2-3, with 8 bases fitting TRBD1. Germline V gene sequence: CDR1 SQVTM, CDR2 ANQGSEA. V gave up 3 bases and J gave up 2 bases; unmatched junction bases: 7. The CDR3 extends over 15 amino acids.

The V gene is TRBV2, the J gene TRBJ1-4; D is unresolved. Germline assignment: CDR1 SNHLY and CDR2 FYNNEI. The CDR3 has 13 amino acids. V was cut by 5 bases and J by 4 bases, with 8 bases left in between. The CDR3 bases are TGTGCCAGCAGTTTAGAGTTTAATGAAAAACTGTTTTTT. This gives the protein CASSLEFNEKLFF.

V gene TRBV6-6 combines with J gene TRBJ1-2; the match to TRBD1 covers 8 bases. The CDR3 contains 16 residues. The trim removed 5 bases at V and 3 bases at J, leaving 11 bases unmatched. Germline CDR1 and CDR2: MNHNY and SVGAGI (reference sequence). The CDR3 bases are TGTGCCAGCAGTCCCGGGACAGGCCTTCTTTACTATGGCTACACCTTC. Residues: CASSPGTGLLYYGYTF.

The gene calls are TRBV3-1 and TRBJ1-2; D ambiguous. V lost 0 bases and J 8 bases, leaving 10 bases between the germline ends. The CDR3 has 13 amino acids. In germline, CDR1 is LGHDT, CDR2 YNNKEL (reference sequence). As DNA, the CDR3 is TGTGCCAGCAGCCAAGATACCCGTGGGGGCTACACCTTC. Its protein product is CASSQDTRGGYTF.